The 8 T cell receptor beta chains below come from one sample, sequenced in a study of OX40 agonist ivuxolimab in advanced cancers. Library prep was done by the immunoSEQ multiplex PCR assay. The clones in this table, taken by TCRdb from immuneACCESS, are in-frame only. Not every clone is retained; where verified, under half of the shortfall comes from an unresolved V gene, and the cause of the rest is unknown. The sample records around 74,000 clones, 80% to 95% of which are singletons. The leading ten clones occupy roughly 0.56% of the sample. This sample comprised CD4+ or CD8+ T cells sorted from blood, obtained in a trial of the OX40 agonist ivuxolimab. The receptors here all came from an adult with an advanced solid tumor such as melanoma, head and neck, liver or kidney cancer.

This sequence joins TRBV19 and TRBJ2-2, with 13 bases that match TRBD2. CDR1 and CDR2 (germline): LNHDA, SQIVND (reference sequence). The CDR3 contains 19 residues. The V segment lost 5 bases and the J segment 2 bases; nucleotides outside the gene matches: 11. CDR3 nucleotide sequence: TGTGCCAGTAGTCTGACTACCGGGACTAGCGGGACCAACACCGGGGAGCTGTTTTTT. Translated: CASSLTTGTSGTNTGELFF.

The CDR3 DNA reads as TGTGCCAGCAGCTTAGTAGGGGAAGAGACCCAGTACTTC. Translated: CASSLVGEETQYF. The rearrangement links TRBV7-9 to TRBJ2-5, with a possible D match to TRBD1 (5 bases). The V end lost 1 base, the J end lost 3 bases, and 6 bases lay between the germline ends. CDR3 length equals 13 residues. Germline V gene data show CDR1 as SEHNR and CDR2 as FQNEAQ (reference sequence). The full variable domain, completed using reference TRBV7-9 and TRBJ2-5, is DTGVSQNPRHKITKRGQNVTFRCDPISEHNRLYWYRQTLGQGPEFLTYFQNEAQLEKSRLLSDRFSAERPKGSFSTLEIQRTEQGDSAMYLCASSLVGEETQYFGPGTRLLVL.

The CDR3 nucleotides read TGTGCCACCAGCAGAAAGGCCAGGACTAACTATGGCTACACCTTC. Its protein is CATSRKARTNYGYTF. The rearrangement links TRBV15 to TRBJ1-2; D is uncertain. The CDR3 contains 15 residues. The ends were cut back, 2 bases at V and 0 bases at J, with 10 bases in the middle. The germline gives CDR1 LNHNV, CDR2 YYDKDF (reference sequence).

The rearrangement links TRBV5-6 to TRBJ1-1; D is unclear. Deletions cut 6 bases from V and 4 bases from J, with 16 bases between. The CDR3 consists of 14 residues. Germline assignment: CDR1 SGHDT and CDR2 YYEEEE. CDR3 loop: CASTYRRRSTEAFF. Written as DNA, the CDR3 is TGTGCCAGCACCTACAGAAGGCGGAGCACTGAAGCTTTCTTT. Full variable domain (outside the CDR3, taken from reference TRBV5-6 and TRBJ1-1): DAGVTQSPTHLIKTRGQQVTLRCSPKSGHDTVSWYQQALGQGPQFIFQYYEEEERQRGNFPDRFSGHQFPNYSSELNVNALLLGDSALYLCASTYRRRSTEAFFGQGTRLTVV.

CDR3 DNA: TGTGCCAGCAGTACAACTAGCGGGGATTTTACCGGGGAGCTGTTTTTT. Translated: CASSTTSGDFTGELFF. V usage is TRBV7-2 and J usage is TRBJ2-2; 10 bases are shared with TRBD2. CDR1 is SGHTA, CDR2 FQGNSA, per germline. The CDR3 loop spans 16 amino acids. The V segment lost 6 bases and the J segment 5 bases; nucleotides outside the gene matches: 9. The full variable domain, its missing parts supplied by reference TRBV7-2 and TRBJ2-2, is GAGVSQSPSNKVTEKGKDVELRCDPISGHTALYWYRQSLGQGLEFLIYFQGNSAPDKSGLPSDRFSAERTGGSVSTLTIQRTQQEDSAVYLCASSTTSGDFTGELFFGEGSRLTVL.

This sequence joins TRBV4-3 and TRBJ2-7, with D unclear. The V and J ends lost 1 base and 2 bases respectively, with 12 bases between them. Germline CDR1 reads LGHNA; CDR2 reads YSLEER. The CDR3 is made up of 15 amino acids. CDR3 region: CASSQGSRPTYEQYF. The CDR3 nucleotides are TGCGCCAGCAGCCAAGGGAGCAGGCCAACCTACGAGCAGTACTTC.

V usage is TRBV28 and J usage is TRBJ1-2; 7 bases fit TRBD1. Germline loops: CDR1 MDHEN, CDR2 SYDVKM. CDR3 size: 15 residues. J lost 5 bases, V lost 6 bases, and 12 bases had no gene match. This CDR3 is CASRHLDRVEYGYTF. The CDR3 DNA is TGTGCCAGCAGACACCTCGACAGGGTGGAATATGGCTACACCTTC.

This clone was seen only a few times. V usage is TRBV7-8 and J usage is TRBJ2-5; 11 bases map to TRBD1. J gave up 5 bases and V 5 bases, and 4 bases lay outside the gene matches. CDR1 SGHVS and CDR2 FQNEAQ come from the germline V gene. This CDR3 spans 14 amino acids. CDR3 in DNA: TGTGCCAGCAGCCGGGACAGGGGGGGGGAGACCCAGTACTTC. Its protein is CASSRDRGGETQYF.